This TCR beta chain was identified in a study of blood T cells in healthy people across ages. There were at least 5 micrograms of total RNA extracted from every sample. With a J-beta primer mix and a sample-barcoded 5' primer, a second PCR ran roughly 7 to 11 cycles. The authors tagged each cDNA molecule using a template-switch adaptor with 12 random nucleotides. MiXCR was run by TCRdb on the 5' RACE reads, yielding one entry per CDR3 protein. The sample includes approximately 800,000 distinct CDR3 sequences, roughly three fifths of them seen just once. Points on this clonotype: Its antigen is not known.

The study, taken as a whole, reports: TCR beta diversity was tightly associated with the proportion of naive T cells.

Germline V gene data show CDR1 as SNHLY and CDR2 as FYNNEI. The CDR3 sequence is 12 residues long. Trimming removed 4 bases from V and 5 bases from J, with 3 bases in between. The clonotype originates from a man aged 35-49 years in good health. Sequencing was done on a sample of blood. The V and J genes are TRBV2 and TRBJ1-6, with no clear D. The CDR3 DNA reads TGTGCCAGCAGTGCGAATAATTCACCCCTCCACTTT. The encoded protein is CASSANNSPLHF. Full variable domain (outside the CDR3, taken from reference TRBV2 and TRBJ1-6): EPEVTQTPSHQVTQMGQEVILRCVPISNHLYFYWYRQILGQKVEFLVSFYNNEISEKSEIFDDQFSVERPDGSNFTLKIRSTKLEDSAMYFCASSANNSPLHFGNGTRLTVT.